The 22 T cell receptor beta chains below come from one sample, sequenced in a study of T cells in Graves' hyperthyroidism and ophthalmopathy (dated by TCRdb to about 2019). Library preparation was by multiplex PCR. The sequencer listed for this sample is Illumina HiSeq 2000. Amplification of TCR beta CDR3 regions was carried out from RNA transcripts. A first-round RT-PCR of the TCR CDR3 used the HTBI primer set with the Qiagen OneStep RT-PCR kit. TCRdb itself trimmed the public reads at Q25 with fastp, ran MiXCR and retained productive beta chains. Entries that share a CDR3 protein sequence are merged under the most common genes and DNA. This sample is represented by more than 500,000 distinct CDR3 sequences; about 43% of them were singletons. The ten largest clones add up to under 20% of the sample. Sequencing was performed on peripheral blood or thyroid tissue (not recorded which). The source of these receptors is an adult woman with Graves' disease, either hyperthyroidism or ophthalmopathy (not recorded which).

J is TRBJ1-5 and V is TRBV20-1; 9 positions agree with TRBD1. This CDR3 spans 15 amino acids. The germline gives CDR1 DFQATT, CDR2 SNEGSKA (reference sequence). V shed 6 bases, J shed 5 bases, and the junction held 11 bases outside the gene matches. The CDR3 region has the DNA TGCAGTGCGGGGGGGACAGGGTTTATAGATCAGCCCCAGCATTTT. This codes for CSAGGTGFIDQPQHF.

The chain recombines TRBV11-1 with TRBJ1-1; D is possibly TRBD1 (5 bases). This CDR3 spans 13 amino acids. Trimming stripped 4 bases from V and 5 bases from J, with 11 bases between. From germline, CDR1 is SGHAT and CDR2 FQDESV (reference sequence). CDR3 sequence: CASSSMGGTEAFF. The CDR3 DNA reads TGTGCCAGCAGCTCGATGGGGGGTACTGAAGCTTTCTTT.

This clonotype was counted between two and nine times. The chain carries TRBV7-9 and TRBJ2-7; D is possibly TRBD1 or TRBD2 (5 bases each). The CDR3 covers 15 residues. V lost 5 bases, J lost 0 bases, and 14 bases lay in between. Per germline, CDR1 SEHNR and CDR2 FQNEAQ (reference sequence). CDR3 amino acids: CASSDWGRNSYEQYF. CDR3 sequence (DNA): TGTGCCAGCAGCGACTGGGGACGCAACTCCTACGAGCAGTACTTC.

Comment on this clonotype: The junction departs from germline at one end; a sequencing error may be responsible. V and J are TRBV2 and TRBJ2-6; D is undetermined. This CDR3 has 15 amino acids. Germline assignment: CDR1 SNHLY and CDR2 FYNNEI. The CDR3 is CTSSSISLGANVLTF. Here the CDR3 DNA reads TGTACCAGCAGTAGTATTTCCTTGGGGGCCAACGTCCTGACTTTC.

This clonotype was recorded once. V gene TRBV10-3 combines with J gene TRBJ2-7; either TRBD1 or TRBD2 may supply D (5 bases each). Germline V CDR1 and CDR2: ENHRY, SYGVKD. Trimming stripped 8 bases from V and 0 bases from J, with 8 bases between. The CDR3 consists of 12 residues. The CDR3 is CAIGDGSYEQYF. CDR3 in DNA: TGTGCCATCGGGGACGGCTCCTACGAGCAGTACTTC.

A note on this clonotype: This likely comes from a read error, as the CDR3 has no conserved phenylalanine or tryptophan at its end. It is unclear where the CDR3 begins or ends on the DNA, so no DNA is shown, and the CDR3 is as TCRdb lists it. The CDR3 loop reads CASSTDPGLAGAI. The chain combines TRBV9 with TRBJ2-1; the table's D gene call, TRBD2, was not cross checked with the DNA. Germline CDR1 is SGDLS and CDR2 is YYNGEE. The CDR3 numbers 13 amino acids, ends counted.

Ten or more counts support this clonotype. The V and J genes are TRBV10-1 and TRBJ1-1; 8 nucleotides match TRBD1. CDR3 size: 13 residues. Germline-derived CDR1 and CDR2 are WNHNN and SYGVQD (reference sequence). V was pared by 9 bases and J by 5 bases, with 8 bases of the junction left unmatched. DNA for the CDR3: TGCGCCAGTCGACAGGGGTTGTTAACTGAAGCTTTCTTT. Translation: CASRQGLLTEAFF.

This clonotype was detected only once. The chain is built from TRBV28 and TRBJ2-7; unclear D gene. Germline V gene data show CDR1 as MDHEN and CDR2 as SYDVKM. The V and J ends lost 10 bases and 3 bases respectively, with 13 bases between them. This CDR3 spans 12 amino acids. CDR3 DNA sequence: TGTGCCACCAGGAATGAAGACTACGAGCAGTACTTC. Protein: CATRNEDYEQYF.

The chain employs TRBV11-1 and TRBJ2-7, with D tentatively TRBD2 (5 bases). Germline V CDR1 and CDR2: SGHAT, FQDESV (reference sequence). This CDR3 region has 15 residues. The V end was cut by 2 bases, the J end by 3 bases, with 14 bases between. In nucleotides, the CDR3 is TGTGCCAGCAGCTTAATGACATTCCGGGGCTACGAGCAGTACTTC. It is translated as CASSLMTFRGYEQYF.

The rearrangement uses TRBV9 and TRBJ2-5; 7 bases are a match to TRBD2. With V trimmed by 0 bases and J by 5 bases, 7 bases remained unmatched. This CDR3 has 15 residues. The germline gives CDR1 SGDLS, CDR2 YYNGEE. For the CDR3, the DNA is TGTGCCAGCAGCGTAGCGGCAGCGGGACGGGAGACCCAGTACTTC. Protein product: CASSVAAAGRETQYF.

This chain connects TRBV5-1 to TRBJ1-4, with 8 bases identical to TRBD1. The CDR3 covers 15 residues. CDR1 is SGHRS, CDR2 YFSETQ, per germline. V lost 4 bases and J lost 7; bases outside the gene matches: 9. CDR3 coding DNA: TGCGCCAGCAGCGACGTCAGGGGGCAGGGTGAAAAACTGTTTTTT. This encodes CASSDVRGQGEKLFF.

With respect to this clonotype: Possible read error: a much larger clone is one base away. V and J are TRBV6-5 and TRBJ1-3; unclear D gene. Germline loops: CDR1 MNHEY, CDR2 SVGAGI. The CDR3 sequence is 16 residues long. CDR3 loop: CASSYNRPVSGNTTYF. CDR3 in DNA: TGTGCCAGCAGTTACAATCGACCGGTCTCTGGAAACACCACATATTTT.

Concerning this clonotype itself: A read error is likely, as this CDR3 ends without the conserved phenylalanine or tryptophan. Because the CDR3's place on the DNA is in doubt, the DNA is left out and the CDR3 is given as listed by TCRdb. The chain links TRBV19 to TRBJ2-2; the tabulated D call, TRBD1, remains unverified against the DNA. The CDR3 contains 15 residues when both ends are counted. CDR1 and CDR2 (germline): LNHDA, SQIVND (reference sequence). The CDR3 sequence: CASSRDRVNTGELVL.

The CDR3 DNA is TGTGCCAGCAGCCGGGGACTCTCACGAGAGACCCAGTACTTC. This translates into CASSRGLSRETQYF. The chain employs TRBV7-6 and TRBJ2-5, with D possibly being TRBD2 (6 bases). CDR1 and CDR2 (germline): SGHVS, FNYEAQ. The CDR3 totals 14 residues. Trimming removed 5 bases from V and 4 bases from J, with 14 bases in between.

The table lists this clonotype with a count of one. CDR3 DNA sequence: TGTGCCAGCAGTGAAGCTAGCCGACAATTCGACGAGCAGTACTTC. Its translation is CASSEASRQFDEQYF. This sequence joins TRBV2 and TRBJ2-7; D gene uncertain. The germline V and J ends were trimmed by 0 bases and 5 bases, with 14 bases remaining between them. The CDR3 runs to 15 residues. CDR1 and CDR2 (germline): SNHLY, FYNNEI. Full variable domain (remainder filled in from reference TRBV2 and TRBJ2-7): EPEVTQTPSHQVTQMGQEVILRCVPISNHLYFYWYRQILGQKVEFLVSFYNNEISEKSEIFDDQFSVERPDGSNFTLKIRSTKLEDSAMYFCASSEASRQFDEQYFGPGTRLTVT.

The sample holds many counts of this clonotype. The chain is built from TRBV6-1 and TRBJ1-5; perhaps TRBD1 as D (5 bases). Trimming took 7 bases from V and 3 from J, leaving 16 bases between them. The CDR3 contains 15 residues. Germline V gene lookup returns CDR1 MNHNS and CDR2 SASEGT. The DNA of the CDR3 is TGTGCCAGCACTTGGGACCGACCCTACAATCAGCCCCAGCATTTT. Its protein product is CASTWDRPYNQPQHF.

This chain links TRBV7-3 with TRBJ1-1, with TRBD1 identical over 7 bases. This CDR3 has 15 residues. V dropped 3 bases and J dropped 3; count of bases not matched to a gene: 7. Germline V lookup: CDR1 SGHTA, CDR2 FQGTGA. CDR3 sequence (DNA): TGTGCCAGCAGCTTTCAGGGGGGGGCGGACACTGAAGCTTTCTTT. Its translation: CASSFQGGADTEAFF. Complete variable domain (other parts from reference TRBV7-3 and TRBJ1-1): GAGVSQTPSNKVTEKGKYVELRCDPISGHTALYWYRQSLGQGPEFLIYFQGTGAADDSGLPNDRFFAVRPEGSVSTLKIQRTERGDSAVYLCASSFQGGADTEAFFGQGTRLTVV.

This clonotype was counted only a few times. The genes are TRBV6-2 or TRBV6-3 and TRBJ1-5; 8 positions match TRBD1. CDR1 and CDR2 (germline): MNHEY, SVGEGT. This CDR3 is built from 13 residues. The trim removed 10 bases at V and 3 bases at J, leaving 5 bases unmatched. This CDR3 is CATGQGVNQPQHF. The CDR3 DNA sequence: TGTGCCACCGGACAGGGCGTCAATCAGCCCCAGCATTTT.

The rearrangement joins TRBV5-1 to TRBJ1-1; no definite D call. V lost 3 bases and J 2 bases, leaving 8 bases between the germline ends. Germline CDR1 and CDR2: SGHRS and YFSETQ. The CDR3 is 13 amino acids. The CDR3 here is CASSYTRNTEAFF. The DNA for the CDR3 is TGCGCCAGCAGCTATACACGCAACACTGAAGCTTTCTTT.

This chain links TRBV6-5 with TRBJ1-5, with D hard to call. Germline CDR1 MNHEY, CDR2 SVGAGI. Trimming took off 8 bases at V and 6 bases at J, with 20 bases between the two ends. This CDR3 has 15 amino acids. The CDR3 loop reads CASVGRHEEGQPQHF. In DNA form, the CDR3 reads TGTGCCAGCGTGGGGAGGCACGAGGAAGGTCAGCCCCAGCATTTT.

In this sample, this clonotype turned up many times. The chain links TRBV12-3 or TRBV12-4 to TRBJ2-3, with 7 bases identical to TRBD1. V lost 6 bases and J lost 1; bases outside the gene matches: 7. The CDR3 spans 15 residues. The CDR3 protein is CASSPDRVRTDTQYF. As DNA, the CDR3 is TGTGCCAGCAGCCCCGACAGGGTCCGCACAGATACGCAGTATTTT.

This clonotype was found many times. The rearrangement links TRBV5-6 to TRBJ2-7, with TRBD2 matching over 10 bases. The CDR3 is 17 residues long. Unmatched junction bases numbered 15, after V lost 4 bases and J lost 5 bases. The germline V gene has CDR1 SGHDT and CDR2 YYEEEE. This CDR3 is CASSLAIGLAGVNEQYF. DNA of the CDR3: TGTGCCAGCAGCCTGGCGATTGGCCTAGCGGGAGTGAACGAGCAGTACTTC.